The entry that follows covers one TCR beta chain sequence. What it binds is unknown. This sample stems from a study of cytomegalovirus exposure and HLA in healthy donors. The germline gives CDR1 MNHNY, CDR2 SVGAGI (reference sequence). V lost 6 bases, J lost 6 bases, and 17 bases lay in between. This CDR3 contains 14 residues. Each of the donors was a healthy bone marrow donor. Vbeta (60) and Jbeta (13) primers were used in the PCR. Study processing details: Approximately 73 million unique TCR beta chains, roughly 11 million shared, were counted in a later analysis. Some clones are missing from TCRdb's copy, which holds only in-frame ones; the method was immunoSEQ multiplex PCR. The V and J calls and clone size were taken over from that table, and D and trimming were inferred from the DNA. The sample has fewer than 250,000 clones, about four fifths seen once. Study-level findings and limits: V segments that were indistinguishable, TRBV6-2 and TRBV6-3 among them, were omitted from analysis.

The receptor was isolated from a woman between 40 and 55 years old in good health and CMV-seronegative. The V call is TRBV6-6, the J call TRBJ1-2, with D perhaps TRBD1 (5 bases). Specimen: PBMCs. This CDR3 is CASSRGDRFNGYTF. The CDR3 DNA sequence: TGTGCCAGCAGCCGGGGGGACCGGTTCAATGGCTACACCTTC.